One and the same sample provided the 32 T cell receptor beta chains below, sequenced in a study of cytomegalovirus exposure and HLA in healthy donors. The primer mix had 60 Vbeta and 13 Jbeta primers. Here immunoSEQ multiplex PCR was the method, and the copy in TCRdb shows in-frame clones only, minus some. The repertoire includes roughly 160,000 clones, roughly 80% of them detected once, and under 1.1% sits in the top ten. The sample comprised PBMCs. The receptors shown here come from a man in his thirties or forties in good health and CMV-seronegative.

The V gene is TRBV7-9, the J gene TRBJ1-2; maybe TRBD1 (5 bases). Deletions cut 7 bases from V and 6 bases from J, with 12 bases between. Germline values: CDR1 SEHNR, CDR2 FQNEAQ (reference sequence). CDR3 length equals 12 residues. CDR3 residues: CASTSGFDGYTF. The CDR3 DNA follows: TGTGCCAGCACCTCAGGGTTTGATGGCTACACCTTC. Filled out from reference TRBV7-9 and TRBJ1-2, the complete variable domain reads DTGVSQNPRHKITKRGQNVTFRCDPISEHNRLYWYRQTLGQGPEFLTYFQNEAQLEKSRLLSDRFSAERPKGSFSTLEIQRTEQGDSAMYLCASTSGFDGYTFGSGTRLTVV.

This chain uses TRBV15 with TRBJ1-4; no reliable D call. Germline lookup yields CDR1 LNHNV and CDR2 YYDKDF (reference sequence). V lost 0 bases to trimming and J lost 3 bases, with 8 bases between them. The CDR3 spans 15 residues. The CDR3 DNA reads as TGTGCCACCAGCAGAGATAATCGCGCTAATGAAAAACTGTTTTTT. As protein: CATSRDNRANEKLFF.

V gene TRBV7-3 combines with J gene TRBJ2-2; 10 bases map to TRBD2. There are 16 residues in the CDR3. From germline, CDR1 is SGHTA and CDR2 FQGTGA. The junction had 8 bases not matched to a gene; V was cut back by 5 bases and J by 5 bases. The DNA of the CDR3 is TGTGCCAGCAGCCCCCTTGGACTAGCGGTTACCGGGGAGCTGTTTTTT. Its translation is CASSPLGLAVTGELFF.

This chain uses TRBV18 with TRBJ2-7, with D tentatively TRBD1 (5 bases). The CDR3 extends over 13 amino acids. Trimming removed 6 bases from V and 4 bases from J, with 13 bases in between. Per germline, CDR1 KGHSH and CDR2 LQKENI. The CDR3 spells CASSPAPGYEQYF. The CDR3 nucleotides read TGTGCCAGCTCGCCCGCTCCAGGGTACGAGCAGTACTTC.

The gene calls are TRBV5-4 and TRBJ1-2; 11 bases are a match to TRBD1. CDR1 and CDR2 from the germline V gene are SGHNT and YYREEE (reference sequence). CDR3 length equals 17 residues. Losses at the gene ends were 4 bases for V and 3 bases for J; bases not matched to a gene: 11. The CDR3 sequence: CASSPPPGQGGYYGYTF. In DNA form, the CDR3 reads TGTGCCAGCAGCCCTCCACCGGGACAGGGGGGATACTATGGCTACACCTTC.

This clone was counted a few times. The CDR3 coding sequence is TGTGCCAGCAGTGTTTCGGGGTACTACAATGAGCAGTTCTTC. This gives the protein CASSVSGYYNEQFF. This chain uses TRBV6-5 with TRBJ2-1, with a weak D call TRBD2 (5 bases). Germline V lookup: CDR1 MNHEY, CDR2 SVGAGI. Trimming removed 5 bases from V and 3 bases from J, with 11 bases in between. The CDR3 has 14 amino acids.

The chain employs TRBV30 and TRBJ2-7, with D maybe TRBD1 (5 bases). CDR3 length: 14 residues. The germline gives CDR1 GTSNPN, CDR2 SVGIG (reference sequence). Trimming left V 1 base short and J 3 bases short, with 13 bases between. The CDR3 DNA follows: TGTGCCTGGAGTGCAGGGTTGCAAAACTACGAGCAGTACTTC. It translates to CAWSAGLQNYEQYF.

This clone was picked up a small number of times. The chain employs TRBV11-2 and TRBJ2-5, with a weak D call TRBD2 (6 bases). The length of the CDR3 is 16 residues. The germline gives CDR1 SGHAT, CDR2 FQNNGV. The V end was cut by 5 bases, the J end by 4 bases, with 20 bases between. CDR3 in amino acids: CASSTRTRGGPETQYF. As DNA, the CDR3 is TGTGCCAGCAGCACCCGGACGCGAGGAGGGCCAGAGACCCAGTACTTC. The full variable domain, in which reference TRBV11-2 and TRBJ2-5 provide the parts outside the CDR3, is EAGVAQSPRYKIIEKRQSVAFWCNPISGHATLYWYQQILGQGPKLLIQFQNNGVVDDSQLPKDRFSAERLKGVDSTLKIQPAKLEDSAVYLCASSTRTRGGPETQYFGPGTRLLVL.

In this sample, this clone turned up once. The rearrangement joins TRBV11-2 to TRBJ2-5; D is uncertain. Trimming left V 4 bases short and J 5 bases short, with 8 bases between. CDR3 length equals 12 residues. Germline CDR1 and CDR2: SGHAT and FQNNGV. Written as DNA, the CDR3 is TGTGCCAGCAGCTCGCTACGGGAGACCCAGTACTTC. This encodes CASSSLRETQYF.

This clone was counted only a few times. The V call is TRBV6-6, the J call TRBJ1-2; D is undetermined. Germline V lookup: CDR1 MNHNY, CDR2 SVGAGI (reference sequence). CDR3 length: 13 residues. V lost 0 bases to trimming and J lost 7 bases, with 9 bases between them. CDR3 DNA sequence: TGTGCCAGCAGTTACTCCGACATGTTTGGCTACACCTTC. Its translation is CASSYSDMFGYTF.

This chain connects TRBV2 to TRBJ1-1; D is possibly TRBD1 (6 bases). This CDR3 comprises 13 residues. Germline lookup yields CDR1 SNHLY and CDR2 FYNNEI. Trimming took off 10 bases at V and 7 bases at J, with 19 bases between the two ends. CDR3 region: CANRRDIGGEAFF. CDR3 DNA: TGTGCCAACAGGAGGGACATTGGGGGTGAAGCTTTCTTT.

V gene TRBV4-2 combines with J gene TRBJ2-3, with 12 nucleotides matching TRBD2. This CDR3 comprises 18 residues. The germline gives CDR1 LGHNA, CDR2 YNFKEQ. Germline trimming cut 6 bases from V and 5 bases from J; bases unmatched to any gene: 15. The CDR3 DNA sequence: TGTGCCAGCAGGCGGTCCCTGTCGACTAGCGGGAGAAGAGATACGCAGTATTTT. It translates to CASRRSLSTSGRRDTQYF.

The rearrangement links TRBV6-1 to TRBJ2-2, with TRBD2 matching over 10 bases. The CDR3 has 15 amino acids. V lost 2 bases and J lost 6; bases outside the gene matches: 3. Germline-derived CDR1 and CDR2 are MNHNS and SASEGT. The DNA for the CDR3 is TGTGCCAGCAGTGAACTAGCGGGAGTGGCCGGGGAGCTGTTTTTT. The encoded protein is CASSELAGVAGELFF.

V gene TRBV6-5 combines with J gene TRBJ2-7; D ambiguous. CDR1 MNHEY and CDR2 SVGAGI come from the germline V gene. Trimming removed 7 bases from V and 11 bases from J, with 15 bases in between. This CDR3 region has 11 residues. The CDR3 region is CASKTVWAEYF. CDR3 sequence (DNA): TGTGCCAGCAAAACGGTCTGGGCAGAGTACTTC.

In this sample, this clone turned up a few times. The CDR3: CASSLWTLYGYTF. The CDR3 bases are TGTGCCAGCAGCTTATGGACACTCTATGGCTACACCTTC. This chain uses TRBV7-9 with TRBJ1-2; D may be TRBD1 (5 bases). V lost 2 bases to trimming and J lost 4 bases, with 8 bases between them. Germline V lookup: CDR1 SEHNR, CDR2 FQNEAQ (reference sequence). CDR3 length: 13 residues.

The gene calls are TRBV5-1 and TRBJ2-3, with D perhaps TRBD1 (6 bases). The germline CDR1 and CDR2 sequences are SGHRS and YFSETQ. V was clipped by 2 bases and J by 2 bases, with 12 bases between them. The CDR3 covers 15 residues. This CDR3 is CASSFRTVITDTQYF. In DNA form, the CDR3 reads TGCGCCAGCAGCTTTCGGACAGTTATCACAGATACGCAGTATTTT.

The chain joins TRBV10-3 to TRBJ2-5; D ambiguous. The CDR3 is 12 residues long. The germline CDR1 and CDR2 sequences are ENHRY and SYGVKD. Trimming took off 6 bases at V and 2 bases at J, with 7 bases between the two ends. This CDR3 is CAISPQQETQYF. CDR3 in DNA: TGTGCCATCAGCCCACAGCAAGAGACCCAGTACTTC.

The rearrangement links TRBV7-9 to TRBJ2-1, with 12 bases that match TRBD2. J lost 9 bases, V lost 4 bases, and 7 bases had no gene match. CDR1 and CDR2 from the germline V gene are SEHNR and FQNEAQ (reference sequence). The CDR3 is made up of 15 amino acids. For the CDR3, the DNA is TGTGCCAGCAGCTCCCTAGCGGGGGGGCCGAGTGAGCAGTTCTTC. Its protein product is CASSSLAGGPSEQFF.

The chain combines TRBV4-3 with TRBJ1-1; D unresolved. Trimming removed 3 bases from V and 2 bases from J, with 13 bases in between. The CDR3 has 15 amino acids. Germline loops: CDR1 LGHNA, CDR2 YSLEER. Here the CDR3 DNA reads TGCGCCAGCAGCCATACGATGCGGGTAAACACTGAAGCTTTCTTT. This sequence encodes CASSHTMRVNTEAFF.

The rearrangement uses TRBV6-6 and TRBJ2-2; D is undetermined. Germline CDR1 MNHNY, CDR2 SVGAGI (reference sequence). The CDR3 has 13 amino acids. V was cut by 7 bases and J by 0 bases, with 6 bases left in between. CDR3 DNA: TGTGCCAGCAAGAGTTCGAACACCGGGGAGCTGTTTTTT. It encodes CASKSSNTGELFF.

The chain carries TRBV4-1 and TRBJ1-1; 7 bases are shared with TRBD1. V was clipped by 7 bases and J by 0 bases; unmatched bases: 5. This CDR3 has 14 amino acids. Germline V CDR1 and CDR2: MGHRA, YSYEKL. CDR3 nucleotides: TGCGCCAGCACGCCGACAGGGCTGAACACTGAAGCTTTCTTT. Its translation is CASTPTGLNTEAFF.

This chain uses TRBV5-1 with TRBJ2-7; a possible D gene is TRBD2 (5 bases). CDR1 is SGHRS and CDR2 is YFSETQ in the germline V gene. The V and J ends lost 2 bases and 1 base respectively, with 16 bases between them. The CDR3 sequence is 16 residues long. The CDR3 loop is CASSLSPGKPSYEQYF. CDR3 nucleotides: TGCGCCAGCAGCTTATCTCCCGGGAAACCTTCCTACGAGCAGTACTTC. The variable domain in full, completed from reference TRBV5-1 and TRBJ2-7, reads KAGVTQTPRYLIKTRGQQVTLSCSPISGHRSVSWYQQTPGQGLQFLFEYFSETQRNKGNFPGRFSGRQFSNSRSEMNVSTLELGDSALYLCASSLSPGKPSYEQYFGPGTRLTVT.

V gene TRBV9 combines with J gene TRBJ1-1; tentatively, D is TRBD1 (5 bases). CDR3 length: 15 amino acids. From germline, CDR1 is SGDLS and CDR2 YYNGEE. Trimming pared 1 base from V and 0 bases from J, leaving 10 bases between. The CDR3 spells CASSVYQGMNTEAFF. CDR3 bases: TGTGCCAGCAGCGTATATCAGGGCATGAACACTGAAGCTTTCTTT. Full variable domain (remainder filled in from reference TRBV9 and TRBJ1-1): DSGVTQTPKHLITATGQRVTLRCSPRSGDLSVYWYQQSLDQGLQFLIQYYNGEERAKGNILERFSAQQFPDLHSELNLSSLELGDSALYFCASSVYQGMNTEAFFGQGTRLTVV.

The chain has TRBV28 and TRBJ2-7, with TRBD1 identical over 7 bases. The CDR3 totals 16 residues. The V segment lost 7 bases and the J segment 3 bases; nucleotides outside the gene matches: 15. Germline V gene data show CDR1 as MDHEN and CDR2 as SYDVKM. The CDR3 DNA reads TGTGCCAGCACCATGATGGTGGACAGGTTGGGCTACGAGCAGTACTTC. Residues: CASTMMVDRLGYEQYF.

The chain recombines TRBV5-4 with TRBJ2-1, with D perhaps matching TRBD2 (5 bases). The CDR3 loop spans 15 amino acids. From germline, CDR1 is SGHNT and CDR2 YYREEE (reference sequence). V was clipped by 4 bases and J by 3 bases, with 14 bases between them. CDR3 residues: CASSLNSGIYNEQFF. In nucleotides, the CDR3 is TGTGCCAGCAGCCTGAATTCGGGGATCTACAATGAGCAGTTCTTC.

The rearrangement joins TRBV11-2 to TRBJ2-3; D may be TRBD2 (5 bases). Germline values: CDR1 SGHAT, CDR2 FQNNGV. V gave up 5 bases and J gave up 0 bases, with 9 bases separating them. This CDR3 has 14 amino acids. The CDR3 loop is CASSPTSSTDTQYF. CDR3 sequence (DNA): TGTGCCAGCAGCCCCACTAGTAGCACAGATACGCAGTATTTT.

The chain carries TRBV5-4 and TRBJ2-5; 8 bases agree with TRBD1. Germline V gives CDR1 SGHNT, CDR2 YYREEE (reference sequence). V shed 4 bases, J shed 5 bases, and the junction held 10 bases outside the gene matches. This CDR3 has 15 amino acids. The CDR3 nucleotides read TGTGCCAGCAGCGCCCGGACAGGGAGCGTCGAGACCCAGTACTTC. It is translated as CASSARTGSVETQYF. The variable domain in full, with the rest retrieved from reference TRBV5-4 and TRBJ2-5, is ETGVTQSPTHLIKTRGQQVTLRCSSQSGHNTVSWYQQALGQGPQFIFQYYREEENGRGNFPPRFSGLQFPNYSSELNVNALELDDSALYLCASSARTGSVETQYFGPGTRLLVL.

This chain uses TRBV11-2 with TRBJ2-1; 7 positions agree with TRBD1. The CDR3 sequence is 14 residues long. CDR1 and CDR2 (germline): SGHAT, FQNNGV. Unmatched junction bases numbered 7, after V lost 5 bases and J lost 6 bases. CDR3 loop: CASSLDSGGNEQFF. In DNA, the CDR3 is TGTGCCAGCAGCCTCGACTCAGGGGGCAATGAGCAGTTCTTC.

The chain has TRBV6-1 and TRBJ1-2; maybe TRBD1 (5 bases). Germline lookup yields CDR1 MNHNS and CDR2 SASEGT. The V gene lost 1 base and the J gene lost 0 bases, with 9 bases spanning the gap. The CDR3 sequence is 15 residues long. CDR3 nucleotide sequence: TGTGCCAGCAGTGAAGAGTCAGGGCCTAACTATGGCTACACCTTC. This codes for CASSEESGPNYGYTF.

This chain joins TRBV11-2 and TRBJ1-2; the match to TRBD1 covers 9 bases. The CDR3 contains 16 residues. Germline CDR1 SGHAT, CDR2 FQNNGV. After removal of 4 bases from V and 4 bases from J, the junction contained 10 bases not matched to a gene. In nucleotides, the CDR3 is TGTGCCAGCAGCTCTCCCCGGACAGGGGAGGGCTATGGCTACACCTTC. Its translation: CASSSPRTGEGYGYTF.

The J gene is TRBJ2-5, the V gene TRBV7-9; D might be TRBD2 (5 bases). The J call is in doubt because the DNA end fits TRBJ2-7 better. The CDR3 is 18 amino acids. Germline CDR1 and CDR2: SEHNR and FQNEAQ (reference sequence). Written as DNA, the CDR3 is TGTGCCAGCAGCTCCCCAGTGGGTTTTTTGGCTAGCCCCTACGAGCAGTACTTC. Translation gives CASSSPVGFLASPYEQYF.

The CDR3 DNA reads as TGTGCCAGCAGTCCTGGACTAGCGGGATCGCTGAACACCGGGGAGCTGTTTTTT. It specifies CASSPGLAGSLNTGELFF. The genes are TRBV5-4 and TRBJ2-2; TRBD2 matches 12 bases. This CDR3 comprises 18 residues. Trimming at V came to 5 bases and at J to 1 base, leaving 9 bases not matched to a gene. Germline lookup yields CDR1 SGHNT and CDR2 YYREEE (reference sequence).